The next 26 T cell receptor beta chains were all read from a single sample in a study of blood T cell repertoires in COVID-19. Method: immunoSEQ multiplex PCR; TCRdb's copy keeps in-frame clones and lacks some. This table has fewer than 140,000 clones, about 80% appearing once. The sequenced material came from peripheral blood. Receptor source: a woman aged 55-69 years with acute or convalescent COVID-19.

This chain connects TRBV6-5 to TRBJ1-6, with D tentatively TRBD1 (6 bases). The germline V and J ends were trimmed by 2 bases and 8 bases, with 16 bases remaining between them. Germline loops: CDR1 MNHEY, CDR2 SVGAGI. This CDR3 contains 16 residues. The DNA of the CDR3 is TGTGCCAGCAGTTACGGACAAGGGGGATTTTATTCACCCCTCCACTTT. Amino acid sequence: CASSYGQGGFYSPLHF.

The chain links TRBV9 to TRBJ2-7, with D possibly TRBD2 on 5 matching bases. Germline V lookup: CDR1 SGDLS, CDR2 YYNGEE. This CDR3 comprises 15 residues. Trimming took off 4 bases at V and 6 bases at J, with 20 bases between the two ends. CDR3 in amino acids: CASSPTELVPSEQYF. CDR3 nucleotides: TGTGCCAGCAGCCCCACCGAACTAGTACCTTCCGAGCAGTACTTC.

The chain combines TRBV7-3 with TRBJ1-1, with 9 bases identical to TRBD1. Trimming took 5 bases from V and 6 from J; bases not matched to a gene: 4. This CDR3 has 13 amino acids. CDR1 is SGHTA and CDR2 is FQGTGA in the germline V gene. CDR3 region: CASSPDRGAEAFF. The CDR3 coding sequence is TGTGCCAGCAGCCCGGACAGGGGCGCTGAAGCTTTCTTT.

This clone was seen a handful of times. The chain employs TRBV6-5 and TRBJ2-1; D is possibly TRBD2 (5 bases). Germline V gene data show CDR1 as MNHEY and CDR2 as SVGAGI. Trimming removed 0 bases from V and 5 bases from J, with 5 bases in between. The CDR3 is 13 amino acids. The CDR3 DNA is TGTGCCAGCAGTTACTCCGGGAACAATGAGCAGTTCTTC. It is translated as CASSYSGNNEQFF.

The rearrangement uses TRBV6-5 and TRBJ1-2; weak D call: TRBD1 (6 bases). The germline V and J ends were trimmed by 8 bases and 5 bases, with 12 bases remaining between them. Germline values: CDR1 MNHEY, CDR2 SVGAGI. The CDR3 runs to 12 residues. CDR3 DNA: TGTGCCAGCGAGGGGGACATATATGGCTACACCTTC. The encoded protein is CASEGDIYGYTF.

CDR3 loop: CASSSPSPPSNYGYTF. The DNA of the CDR3 is TGTGCCAGCAGTTCCCCCTCCCCCCCTTCTAACTATGGCTACACCTTC. The chain is built from TRBV6-5 and TRBJ1-2; D call uncertain. This CDR3 region has 16 residues. V was shortened by 4 bases and J by 0 bases, with 15 bases between the two germline ends. Germline CDR1 is MNHEY and CDR2 is SVGAGI.

The CDR3 coding sequence is TGTGCCAGCAGCCGTACTGGTAGCTCCTACGAGCAGTACTTC. This codes for CASSRTGSSYEQYF. The rearrangement joins TRBV3-1 (or the pseudogene TRBV3-2) to TRBJ2-7; D not certain. CDR1 LGHDT and CDR2 YNNKEL come from the germline V gene (reference sequence). The CDR3 has 14 residues. V was shortened by 4 bases and J by 0 bases, with 10 bases between the two germline ends.

In this sample, this clone turned up once. The genes are TRBV9 and TRBJ2-5; weak D call: TRBD2 (6 bases). The CDR3 has 15 residues. Trimming shortened V by 2 bases and J by 4 bases, and 15 bases separated the two germline ends. Germline V gives CDR1 SGDLS, CDR2 YYNGEE. The CDR3: CASSVAEGRSETQYF. DNA for the CDR3: TGTGCCAGCAGCGTTGCGGAGGGGAGGTCAGAGACCCAGTACTTC.

This rearrangement joins TRBV7-9 to TRBJ2-7; D may be TRBD2 (6 bases). Trimming pared 4 bases from V and 0 bases from J, leaving 13 bases between. CDR3 size: 15 residues. CDR1 and CDR2 (germline): SEHNR, FQNEAQ (reference sequence). The CDR3 protein is CASSSGRESSYEQYF. DNA for the CDR3: TGTGCCAGCAGCTCGGGACGGGAGAGCTCCTACGAGCAGTACTTC.

This clone was seen a few times. Within the sample, other DNA sequences also encode this same CDR3. The V and J genes are TRBV6-5 and TRBJ2-3; TRBD2 aligns across 11 bases. The CDR3 runs to 14 residues. Germline assignment: CDR1 MNHEY and CDR2 SVGAGI. J lost 5 bases, V lost 6 bases, and 4 bases had no gene match. CDR3 sequence: CASSLGLAGDTQYF. The CDR3 DNA follows: TGTGCCAGCAGCCTCGGACTAGCGGGAGATACGCAGTATTTT.

This sequence joins TRBV5-1 and TRBJ1-1; 10 positions match TRBD1. Unmatched junction bases numbered 6, after V lost 4 bases and J lost 6 bases. This CDR3 has 14 amino acids. Germline values: CDR1 SGHRS, CDR2 YFSETQ. The CDR3, as DNA: TGCGCCAGCAGCCTTCGGGACAGGGGTGCTGAAGCTTTCTTT. Residues: CASSLRDRGAEAFF.

The count of this clone is one. The V gene is TRBV5-1, the J gene TRBJ1-6; 7 bases match TRBD1. Germline V gene sequence: CDR1 SGHRS, CDR2 YFSETQ. V lost 6 bases and J lost 2; bases outside the gene matches: 5. This CDR3 has 15 residues. CDR3 nucleotides: TGCGCCAGCACCGAACAGGGGACCTATAATTCACCCCTCCACTTT. This gives the protein CASTEQGTYNSPLHF.

This clone was recorded once. The chain employs TRBV28 and TRBJ1-2; 10 bases map to TRBD1. Germline lookup yields CDR1 MDHEN and CDR2 SYDVKM. This CDR3 has 15 residues. The V gene end was trimmed by 4 bases and the J gene end by 5 bases; junction bases not matched to a gene: 7. The CDR3 DNA reads TGTGCCAGCAGTTCGCCGGGACAGGGGACATATGGCTACACCTTC. Translated, it gives CASSSPGQGTYGYTF.

This clone was seen ten or more times. This chain uses TRBV6-5 with TRBJ1-1; 10 nucleotides agree with TRBD1. CDR3 length equals 14 residues. J gave up 3 bases and V 7 bases, and 5 bases lay outside the gene matches. From germline, CDR1 is MNHEY and CDR2 SVGAGI. CDR3 residues: CASNRGQGDTEAFF. The CDR3 DNA sequence: TGTGCCAGCAACCGAGGACAGGGGGACACTGAAGCTTTCTTT.

For this clone: Its ends do not fully match the called genes, so a read error is possible. The chain uses TRBV7-7 and TRBJ2-3; possible D gene TRBD1, 6 bases. Germline loops: CDR1 SSHAT, CDR2 FNYEAQ (reference sequence). This CDR3 has 13 amino acids. The CDR3 DNA follows: TGTGCTAGCAGCTTAGACAGGCAGGATACGCAGTATTTT. Translated: CASSLDRQDTQYF.

This clone came up once. This chain joins TRBV7-8 and TRBJ2-7, with 7 bases fitting TRBD1. Trimming cost V 4 bases and J 1 base; bases outside gene matches: 10. CDR1 and CDR2 (germline): SGHVS, FQNEAQ. The length of the CDR3 is 16 residues. This CDR3 is CASSYRTGIISYEQYF. In DNA form, the CDR3 reads TGTGCCAGCAGCTACAGGACAGGAATAATTTCCTACGAGCAGTACTTC.

This sequence joins TRBV30 and TRBJ1-3; D gene unclear. Germline-derived CDR1 and CDR2 are GTSNPN and SVGIG (reference sequence). CDR3 length: 13 amino acids. The ends were cut back, 3 bases at V and 1 base at J, with 7 bases in the middle. CDR3 nucleotides: TGTGCCTGGAGCGCGGATTCTGGAAACACCATATATTTT. The encoded protein is CAWSADSGNTIYF.

V and J are TRBV19 and TRBJ1-4; 8 nucleotides match TRBD1. V was clipped by 10 bases and J by 6 bases; unmatched bases: 7. Germline V gene lookup returns CDR1 LNHDA and CDR2 SQIVND (reference sequence). The CDR3 spans 13 residues. CDR3 sequence reads: CATKSGQDEKLFF. Written as DNA, the CDR3 is TGTGCCACCAAATCGGGACAGGATGAAAAACTGTTTTTT. Looking up the rest from reference TRBV19 and TRBJ1-4 gives the full variable domain: DGGITQSPKYLFRKEGQNVTLSCEQNLNHDAMYWYRQDPGQGLRLIYYSQIVNDFQKGDIAEGYSVSREKKESFPLTVTSAQKNPTAFYLCATKSGQDEKLFFGSGTQLSVL.

The rearrangement uses TRBV7-9 and TRBJ1-5, with TRBD1 matching over 11 bases. The junction had 9 bases not matched to a gene; V was cut back by 4 bases and J by 7 bases. CDR3 length: 16 residues. In germline, CDR1 is SEHNR, CDR2 FQNEAQ (reference sequence). Written as DNA, the CDR3 is TGTGCCAGCAGCTCCCCGGGGACAGGGGGGACCCAGCCCCAGCATTTT. Translation gives CASSSPGTGGTQPQHF.

This rearrangement joins TRBV19 to TRBJ1-5; 8 positions match TRBD1. CDR1 and CDR2 from the germline V gene are LNHDA and SQIVND (reference sequence). The CDR3 is 15 residues long. V was clipped by 3 bases and J by 2 bases; unmatched bases: 3. The CDR3, as DNA: TGTGCCAGTAGTATCTCAGGGGGCGGCAATCAGCCCCAGCATTTT. Its protein is CASSISGGGNQPQHF.

The chain is built from TRBV15 and TRBJ2-7, with 11 bases fitting TRBD1. This CDR3 is built from 14 residues. V trimming: 5 bases; J trimming: 6 bases; junction bases outside the gene matches: 6. CDR1 and CDR2 from the germline V gene are LNHNV and YYDKDF (reference sequence). The CDR3 loop is CATSGRTGGAEQYF. In DNA form, the CDR3 reads TGTGCCACCAGCGGCAGGACAGGGGGCGCCGAGCAGTACTTC. Together with reference TRBV15 and TRBJ2-7, the CDR3 gives the full variable domain: DAMVIQNPRYQVTQFGKPVTLSCSQTLNHNVMYWYQQKSSQAPKLLFHYYDKDFNNEADTPDNFQSRRPNTSFCFLDIRSPGLGDTAMYLCATSGRTGGAEQYFGPGTRLTVT.

This chain connects TRBV2 to TRBJ2-3; D is possibly TRBD1 (6 bases). The V end lost 3 bases, the J end lost 4 bases, and 11 bases lay between the germline ends. Germline V CDR1 and CDR2: SNHLY, FYNNEI. The CDR3 is 14 amino acids. CDR3 residues: CASSEDRVSDTQYF. The CDR3 nucleotides are TGTGCCAGCAGTGAGGACAGAGTGTCAGATACGCAGTATTTT.

The V call is TRBV5-6, the J call TRBJ1-4; D gene uncertain. Trimming cost V 0 bases and J 7 bases, with 13 bases left between them. The CDR3 is made up of 15 amino acids. Looked up from germline, CDR1 is SGHDT and CDR2 is YYEEEE. Here the CDR3 DNA reads TGTGCCAGCAGCTTGGCATGGGTAGGCGGTGAAAAACTGTTTTTT. The encoded protein is CASSLAWVGGEKLFF.

The CDR3 is CASSRDRLYGYTF. The DNA of the CDR3 is TGTGCCAGCAGTCGGGACAGACTCTATGGCTACACCTTC. The chain uses TRBV12-3 or TRBV12-4 and TRBJ1-2; TRBD1 aligns across 7 bases. V trimming: 5 bases; J trimming: 4 bases; junction bases outside the gene matches: 4. The CDR3 has 13 amino acids.

This chain links TRBV10-3 with TRBJ2-7; D gene ambiguous. There are 12 residues in the CDR3. Germline V lookup: CDR1 ENHRY, CDR2 SYGVKD. Deletions cut 4 bases from V and 0 bases from J, with 4 bases between. CDR3 in amino acids: CAISASSYEQYF. In DNA form, the CDR3 reads TGTGCCATCAGTGCCAGCTCCTACGAGCAGTACTTC.

V usage is TRBV5-1 and J usage is TRBJ1-2, with D possibly being TRBD1 (5 bases). Trimming stripped 4 bases from V and 6 bases from J, with 13 bases between. The germline CDR1 and CDR2 sequences are SGHRS and YFSETQ. CDR3 length equals 13 residues. In DNA form, the CDR3 reads TGCGCCAGCAGCCCCCGGGGGAAGGATGGCTACACCTTC. Protein product: CASSPRGKDGYTF.